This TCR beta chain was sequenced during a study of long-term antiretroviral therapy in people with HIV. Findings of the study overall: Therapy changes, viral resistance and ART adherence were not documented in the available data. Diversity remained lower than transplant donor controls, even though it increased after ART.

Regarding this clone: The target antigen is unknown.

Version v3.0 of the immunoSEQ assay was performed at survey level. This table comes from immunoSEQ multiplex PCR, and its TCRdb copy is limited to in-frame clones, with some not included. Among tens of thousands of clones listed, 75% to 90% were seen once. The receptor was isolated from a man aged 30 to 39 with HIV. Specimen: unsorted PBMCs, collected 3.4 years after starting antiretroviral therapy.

The DNA for the CDR3 is TGTGCCAGCAGCCCCACGGTGGTGGCAGATACGCAGTATTTT. Translation gives CASSPTVVADTQYF. The V call is TRBV7-8, the J call TRBJ2-3, with D uncertain. V was cut by 5 bases and J by 4 bases, with 13 bases left in between. The germline V gene has CDR1 SGHVS and CDR2 FQNEAQ. This CDR3 is built from 14 residues.